Listed below are T cell receptor beta chains from one sample, sequenced in a study of monozygotic twins with cystic fibrosis. Profiling relied on immunoSEQ multiplex PCR, and the TCRdb table lists in-frame clones only, not all of them. The sample lists 30,000 to 45,000 clones; 84% were seen once. The sequenced sample was blood. The receptors were sampled from a girl aged 2 to 10 with cystic fibrosis. CDR3s include the opening cysteine and the closing phenylalanine or tryptophan. A D gene is named only where the DNA matches it firmly. Rows give clone size only sometimes, using once, few, many, or a class for an expanded clone.

j_call	v_call	clone_size	d_call	cdr3_nt	cdr3_aa
TRBJ2-5	TRBV5-4	-	TRBD1	TGTGCCAGCAGCCCTACAGGGGTGGAGACCCAGTACTTC	CASSPTGVETQYF
TRBJ2-7	TRBV7-3	-	-	TGTGCCAGCAGCCTCACCGGACAGAGCTCCTACGAGCAGTACTTC	CASSLTGQSSYEQYF
TRBJ2-7	TRBV5-3	-	-	TGTGCCAGAAGCTTCGGGGGGCCTCGACCGAGCCTATCCTACGAGCAGTACTTC	CARSFGGPRPSLSYEQYF
TRBJ1-3	TRBV6-5	-	-	TGTGCCAGCAGAACCAACAGTTACTCTGGAAACACCATATATTTT	CASRTNSYSGNTIYF
TRBJ2-7	TRBV6-5	-	TRBD1	TGTGCCAGCAGTTCGGGGACAGGGGAGTACGAGCAGTACTTC	CASSSGTGEYEQYF
TRBJ1-2	TRBV30	-	TRBD1	TGTGCCTCTGCACAGGGGGACTATGGCTACACCTTC	CASAQGDYGYTF
TRBJ1-6	TRBV4-2	few	TRBD1	TGTGCCAGCAGTTGGTACAGGGGAGGTTCACCCCTCCACTTT	CASSWYRGGSPLHF
TRBJ2-2	TRBV5-1	few	TRBD1	TGCGCCAGCAGCTTGGGACAGGGGAATACCGGGGAGCTGTTTTTT	CASSLGQGNTGELFF
TRBJ2-7	TRBV5-1	-	TRBD1	TGCGCCAGCAGCGCGGGACAGGCGGGCCACGAGCAGTACTTC	CASSAGQAGHEQYF
TRBJ2-7	TRBV19	-	-	TGTGCCAGTAGTCTATCCCGGCCCCGGGGGGACAGCTCCTACGAGCAGTACTTC	CASSLSRPRGDSSYEQYF
TRBJ2-2	TRBV9	once	TRBD2	TGTGCCAGCAGCGTCGCTAGCGGGTCCGGGGAGCTGTTTTTT	CASSVASGSGELFF
TRBJ2-5	TRBV7-7	-	TRBD1	TGTGCCAGCAGCTTAATTGCAGGGGGCGAAGGGGAGACCCAGTACTTC	CASSLIAGGEGETQYF
TRBJ2-4	TRBV30	once	-	TGTGCCTGGAGCCATAGCCGGGGCAACATTCAGTACTTC	CAWSHSRGNIQYF
TRBJ2-7	TRBV5-6	-	TRBD1	TGTGCCAGCAGCTTCGGACAGGGGGTCTACGAGCAGTACTTC	CASSFGQGVYEQYF
TRBJ2-2	TRBV18	-	-	TGTGCCAGCTCACAAGAAGTGACCGGGGAGCTGTTTTTT	CASSQEVTGELFF
TRBJ2-3	TRBV29-1	once	-	TGCAGCGTTCCTGACTTTCCCGATACGCAGTATTTT	CSVPDFPDTQYF
TRBJ1-2	TRBV5-1	-	-	TGCGCCAGCAGCCCTGGACAGCTGGCCTATGGCTACACCTTC	CASSPGQLAYGYTF
TRBJ2-7	TRBV27	-	TRBD1	TGTGCCAGCAGAACAGGGGGCGCCCCGTCCTACGAGCAGTACTTC	CASRTGGAPSYEQYF